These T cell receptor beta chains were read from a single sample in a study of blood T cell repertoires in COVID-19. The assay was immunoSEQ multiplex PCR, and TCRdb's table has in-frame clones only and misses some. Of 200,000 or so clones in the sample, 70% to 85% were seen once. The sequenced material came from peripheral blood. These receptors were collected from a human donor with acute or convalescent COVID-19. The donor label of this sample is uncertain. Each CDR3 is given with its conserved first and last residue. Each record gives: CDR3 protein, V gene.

CDR3: CASQGDLWGTQYF; V: TRBV6-6
CDR3: CASSPRDSSPTDTQYF; V: TRBV7-9
CDR3: CASSLGQTGNTIYF; V: TRBV5-1
CDR3: CASSLRGSGDEQYF; V: TRBV7-9
CDR3: CASSQIRYRAYQETQYF; V: TRBV23-1
CDR3: CASSQGLAGWGNEQFF; V: TRBV14
CDR3: CASSTGTSATGELFF; V: TRBV9
CDR3: CACDTQGRSPLHF; V: TRBV30
CDR3: CSVELQGAGRVEQFF; V: TRBV29-1
CDR3: CASTNPGETQYF; V: TRBV18
CDR3: CASSPQTGADYGYTF; V: TRBV18
CDR3: CASSITDLNTEAFF; V: TRBV19
CDR3: CASSPGRGFTNEQFF; V: TRBV7-8
CDR3: CASSRSTVEQPQHF; V: TRBV7-9
CDR3: CASSLKGNGPQHF; V: TRBV7-8
CDR3: CASSSTGGGYEQYF; V: TRBV6-6
CDR3: CASSLSPPIAVLYEQYF; V: TRBV27
CDR3: CASSFRGGGSAFF; V: TRBV7-8
CDR3: CASSSGVNTEAFF; V: TRBV28
CDR3: CASSPLGGANYEQYF; V: TRBV7-6
CDR3: CASSSGLSNQPQHF; V: TRBV5-4
CDR3: CASSPPGQAIFSGNTIYF; V: TRBV7-9
CDR3: CASSQARSPLHF; V: TRBV3-1/TRBV3-2
CDR3: CASRPQGQGRGTGELFF; V: TRBV28
CDR3: CACLGRGGTEAFF; V: TRBV30
CDR3: CASSTRTGDQPQHF; V: TRBV19
CDR3: CASSPDRGHTEAFF; V: TRBV18
CDR3: CASSFEGALGNTIYF; V: TRBV6-5
CDR3: CATASGSGDIQYF; V: TRBV28
CDR3: CASSPGQGVGGTEAFF; V: TRBV7-2
CDR3: CASSPSTGGGREAFF; V: TRBV18
CDR3: CASSYRQGTDTQYF; V: TRBV6-5
CDR3: CASSLAGGPRFEQYF; V: TRBV11-1
CDR3: CASSQAPATSGGYNEQFF; V: TRBV4-3
CDR3: CASSYQGLSNEQFF; V: TRBV6-5
CDR3: CASSSGSGANVLTF; V: TRBV5-1
CDR3: CASSLTGTEQYF; V: TRBV6-5
CDR3: CASSYSWGEDGYTF; V: TRBV6-6
CDR3: CAISGNDRLSGNTIYF; V: TRBV10-3
CDR3: CASSSGAYEQYF; V: TRBV5-1
CDR3: CASSPVGEDYGYTF; V: TRBV4-2
CDR3: CASSTHAGGARNEQFF; V: TRBV19
CDR3: CASSSGRWRKDTQYF; V: TRBV5-6
CDR3: CASSQGGGRQAFF; V: TRBV3-1/TRBV3-2
CDR3: CASSFFGRGRNQPQHF; V: TRBV28
CDR3: CASSLAGIVYEQYF; V: TRBV7-8
CDR3: CASSFGQGREQYF; V: TRBV7-9
CDR3: CASSYGQGAGTGELFF; V: TRBV7-6
CDR3: CASSSTGTSGYEQYF; V: TRBV27